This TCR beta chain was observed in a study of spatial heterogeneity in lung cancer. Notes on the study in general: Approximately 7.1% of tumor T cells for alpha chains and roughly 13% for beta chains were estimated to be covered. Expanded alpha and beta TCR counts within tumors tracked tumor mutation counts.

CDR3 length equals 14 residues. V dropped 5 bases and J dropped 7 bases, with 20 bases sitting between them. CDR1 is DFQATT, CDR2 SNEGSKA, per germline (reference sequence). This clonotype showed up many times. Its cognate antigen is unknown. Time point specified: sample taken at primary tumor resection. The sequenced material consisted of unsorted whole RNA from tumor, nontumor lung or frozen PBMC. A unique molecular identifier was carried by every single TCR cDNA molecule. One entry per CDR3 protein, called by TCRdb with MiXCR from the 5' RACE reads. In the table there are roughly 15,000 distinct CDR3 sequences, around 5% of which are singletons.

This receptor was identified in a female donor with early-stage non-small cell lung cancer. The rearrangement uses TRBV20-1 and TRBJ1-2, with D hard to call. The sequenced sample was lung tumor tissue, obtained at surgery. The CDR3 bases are TGCAGTGCTCTCGATCCGATGGACTCCGGTGGCTACACCTTC. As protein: CSALDPMDSGGYTF.